The clone carrying this T cell receptor (beta chain) was picked up a small number of times. The target antigen is unknown. V was pared by 0 bases and J by 3 bases, with 9 bases between. The CDR3 spans 13 residues. Per germline, CDR1 DFQATT and CDR2 SNEGSKA (reference sequence). The sample belongs to a study of CD8 T cells in ankylosing spondylitis. Study-wide results and caveats: Previously reported in reactive arthritis synovial fluid and blood were some of the motif variants.

Using its own MiXCR run on the 5' RACE reads, TCRdb lists one record per CDR3 protein. The data show roughly 170,000 distinct CDR3 sequences, with 9.8% seen just once and approximately 15% held by the top ten. The TCR originated in a female donor with ankylosing spondylitis or in good health (not recorded which). This chain uses TRBV20-1 with TRBJ2-7; perhaps D is TRBD1 or TRBD2 (5 bases each). Specimen: blood, either unsorted or a sorted T cell fraction (not recorded which). CDR3 DNA sequence: TGCAGTGCTAGAGATAGGGACGTCTACGAGCAGTACTTC. As protein: CSARDRDVYEQYF.